This entry lists 2 T cell receptor beta chains sequenced from one sample in a study of Graves' ophthalmopathy and Graves' hyperthyroidism. CDR3 regions of TCR beta were amplified from RNA transcripts. Following a first-round RT-PCR that used HTBI primers, a second-round multiplex PCR was carried out. TCRdb re-analysed the multiplex PCR reads in MiXCR, keeping a single row per CDR3 protein. The table lists about 420,000 distinct CDR3 sequences, around 20% of them singletons. The sample comprised peripheral blood. All receptors derive from a woman between 18 and 30 years old with stable Graves' hyperthyroidism.

Many counts were recorded for this clonotype. The V and J genes are TRBV7-3 and TRBJ1-1, with D perhaps matching TRBD1 (5 bases). Looked up from germline, CDR1 is SGHTA and CDR2 is FQGTGA. Trimming stripped 5 bases from V and 11 bases from J, with 15 bases between. CDR3 length: 12 residues. The CDR3 nucleotides are TGTGCCAGCAGCCTGCCTCCGGGACGGGCTTTCTTT. As protein: CASSLPPGRAFF. Variable domain in full (rest from reference TRBV7-3 and TRBJ1-1): GAGVSQTPSNKVTEKGKYVELRCDPISGHTALYWYRQSLGQGPEFLIYFQGTGAADDSGLPNDRFFAVRPEGSVSTLKIQRTERGDSAVYLCASSLPPGRAFFGQGTRLTVV.

This clonotype was seen many times. The rearrangement joins TRBV20-1 to TRBJ2-6, with D possibly being TRBD1 (5 bases). The germline gives CDR1 DFQATT, CDR2 SNEGSKA (reference sequence). This CDR3 has 13 amino acids. Trimming left V 6 bases short and J 2 bases short, with 8 bases between. The CDR3 region has the DNA TGCAGTGCGGAGACAGCTGGGGCCAACGTCCTGACTTTC. Amino acid sequence: CSAETAGANVLTF.